This T cell receptor (beta chain) came from a study of T cell changes during pregnancy in multiple sclerosis. The trim removed 4 bases at V and 1 base at J, leaving 3 bases unmatched. In germline, CDR1 is MGHRA, CDR2 YSYEKL. The CDR3 consists of 14 residues. Measured with immunoSEQ multiplex PCR; TCRdb has only the in-frame clones, and not every one. The sample includes about 42,000 clones, about 85% of them seen just once. The TCR comes from a female donor with multiple sclerosis, enrolled in a pregnancy study. The sequences come from CD4+ T cells from peripheral blood mononuclear cells, collected before pregnancy. This chain joins TRBV4-1 and TRBJ2-5; 7 bases align to TRBD2. The CDR3 nucleotides read TGCGCCAGCAGCCTTACTAGCGTCCAAGAGACCCAGTACTTC. It translates to CASSLTSVQETQYF.